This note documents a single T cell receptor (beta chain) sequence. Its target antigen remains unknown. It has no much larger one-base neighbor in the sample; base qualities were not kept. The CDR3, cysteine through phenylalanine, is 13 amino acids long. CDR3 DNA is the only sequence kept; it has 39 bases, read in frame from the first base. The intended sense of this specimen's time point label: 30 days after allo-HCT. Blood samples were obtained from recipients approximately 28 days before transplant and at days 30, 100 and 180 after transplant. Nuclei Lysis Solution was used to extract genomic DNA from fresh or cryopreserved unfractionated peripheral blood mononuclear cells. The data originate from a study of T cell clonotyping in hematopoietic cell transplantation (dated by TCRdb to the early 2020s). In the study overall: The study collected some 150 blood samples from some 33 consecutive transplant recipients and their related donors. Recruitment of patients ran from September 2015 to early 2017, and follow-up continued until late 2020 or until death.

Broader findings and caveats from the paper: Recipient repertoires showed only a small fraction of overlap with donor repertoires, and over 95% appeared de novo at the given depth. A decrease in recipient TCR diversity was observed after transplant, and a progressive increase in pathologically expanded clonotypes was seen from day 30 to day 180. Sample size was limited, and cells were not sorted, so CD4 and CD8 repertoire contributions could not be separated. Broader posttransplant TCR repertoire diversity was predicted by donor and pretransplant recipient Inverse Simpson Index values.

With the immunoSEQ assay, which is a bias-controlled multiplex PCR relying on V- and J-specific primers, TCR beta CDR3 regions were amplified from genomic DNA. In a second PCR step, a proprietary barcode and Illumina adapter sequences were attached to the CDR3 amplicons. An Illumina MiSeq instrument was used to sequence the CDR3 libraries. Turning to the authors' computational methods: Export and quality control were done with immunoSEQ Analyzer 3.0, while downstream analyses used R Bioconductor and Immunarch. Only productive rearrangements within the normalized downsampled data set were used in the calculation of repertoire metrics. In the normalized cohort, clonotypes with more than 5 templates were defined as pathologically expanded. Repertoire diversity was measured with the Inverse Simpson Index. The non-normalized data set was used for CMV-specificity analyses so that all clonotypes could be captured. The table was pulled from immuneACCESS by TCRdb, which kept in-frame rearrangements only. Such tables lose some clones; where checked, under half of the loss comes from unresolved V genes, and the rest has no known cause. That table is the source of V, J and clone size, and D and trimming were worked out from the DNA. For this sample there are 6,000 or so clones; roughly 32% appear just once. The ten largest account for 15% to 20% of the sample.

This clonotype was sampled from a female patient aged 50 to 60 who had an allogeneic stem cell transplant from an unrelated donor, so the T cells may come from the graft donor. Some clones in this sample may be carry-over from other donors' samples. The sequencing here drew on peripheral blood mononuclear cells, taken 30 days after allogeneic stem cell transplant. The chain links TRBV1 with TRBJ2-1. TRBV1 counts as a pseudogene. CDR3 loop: CTSVGLKYNGQFF. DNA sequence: TGCACCAGCGTAGGCCTTAAATACAATGGGCAGTTCTTC.